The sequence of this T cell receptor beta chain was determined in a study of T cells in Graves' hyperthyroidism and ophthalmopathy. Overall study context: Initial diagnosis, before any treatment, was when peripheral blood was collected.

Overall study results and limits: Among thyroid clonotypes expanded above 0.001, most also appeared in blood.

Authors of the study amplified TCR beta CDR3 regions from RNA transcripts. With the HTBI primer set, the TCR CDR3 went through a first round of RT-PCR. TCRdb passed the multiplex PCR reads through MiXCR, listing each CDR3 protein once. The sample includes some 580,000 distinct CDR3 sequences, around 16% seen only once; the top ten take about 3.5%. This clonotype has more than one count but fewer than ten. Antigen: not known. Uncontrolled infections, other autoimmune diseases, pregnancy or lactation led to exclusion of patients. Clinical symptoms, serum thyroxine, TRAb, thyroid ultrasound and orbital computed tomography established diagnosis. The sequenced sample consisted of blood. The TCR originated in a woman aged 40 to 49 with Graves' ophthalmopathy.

CDR3 region: CASSYSMEDEKLFF. The CDR3 region has the DNA TGTGCCAGCAGTTACTCGATGGAGGATGAAAAACTGTTTTTT. The chain employs TRBV6-6 and TRBJ1-4; D is unclear. Trimming cost V 0 bases and J 6 bases, with 8 bases left between them. The CDR3 runs 14 residues. Per germline, CDR1 MNHNY and CDR2 SVGAGI (reference sequence).